This entry features one T cell receptor beta chain sequence. What it recognizes is unknown. This CDR3 has 15 amino acids. V lost 3 bases, J lost 4 bases, and 7 bases stayed unmatched. Germline V CDR1 and CDR2: MGHDK, SYGVNS. The sample originates from a study of T cell responses to AZD1222 COVID-19 vaccine. Study-level points and caveats: It was only after the peak T cell response that any repertoires were sampled. Elevations in Spike-specific TCR breadth and depth followed administration of two AZD1222 doses.

Only in-frame clones appear in the TCRdb table, and some are missing; sequencing was by immunoSEQ multiplex PCR. The top ten hold 5.5% of the sample, which has over 150,000 clones, about 86% seen once. This clonotype was obtained from an adult in good health. This chain links TRBV25-1 with TRBJ1-2, with 8 bases aligning to TRBD1. Sequenced here: peripheral blood, sampled on day 0 of MenACWY control vaccination. Here the CDR3 reads CASSDPRGLSYGYTF. DNA for the CDR3: TGTGCCAGCAGTGACCCCAGGGGGCTAAGCTATGGCTACACCTTC.